Shown below are 32 T cell receptor beta chains from a single sample sequenced in a study of blood T cell repertoires in COVID-19. The data were produced by immunoSEQ multiplex PCR, yet TCRdb's version contains in-frame clones alone and is incomplete. The sample shows 400,000 to 500,000 clones, around nine tenths of them seen only once. The sequencing input was PBMCs or T cells enriched from blood (not recorded which). These receptors all stem from a woman in her late teens or twenties who had been exposed to COVID-19.

The genes are TRBV28 and TRBJ2-7; the match to TRBD1 covers 9 bases. CDR3 length: 14 amino acids. With V trimmed by 7 bases and J by 3 bases, 7 bases remained unmatched. Germline V lookup: CDR1 MDHEN, CDR2 SYDVKM. The CDR3 reads CASNTGGENYEQYF. The CDR3 coding sequence is TGTGCCAGCAACACAGGGGGCGAAAACTACGAGCAGTACTTC. Complete variable domain (other parts from reference TRBV28 and TRBJ2-7): DVKVTQSSRYLVKRTGEKVFLECVQDMDHENMFWYRQDPGLGLRLIYFSYDVKMKEKGDIPEGYSVSREKKERFSLILESASTNQTSMYLCASNTGGENYEQYFGPGTRLTVT.

This chain connects TRBV15 to TRBJ1-4, with TRBD1 matching 7 bases. Unmatched junction bases numbered 12, after V lost 6 bases and J lost 8 bases. This CDR3 region has 15 residues. CDR1 and CDR2 (germline): LNHNV, YYDKDF (reference sequence). CDR3 nucleotides: TGTGCCACCAGGAAGAACAGGGGATTTGGCGAAAAACTGTTTTTT. The encoded protein is CATRKNRGFGEKLFF.

The rearrangement links TRBV10-3 to TRBJ1-5, with D hard to call. The V gene lost 3 bases and the J gene lost 5 bases, with 11 bases spanning the gap. CDR1 is ENHRY, CDR2 SYGVKD, per germline. This CDR3 is built from 14 residues. CDR3 sequence: CAISETAFDQPQHF. The CDR3 nucleotides read TGTGCCATCAGTGAAACAGCCTTCGATCAGCCCCAGCATTTT.

The chain combines TRBV28 with TRBJ2-1; 10 nucleotides match TRBD2. The J segment lost 6 bases and the V segment lost 7 bases, leaving 12 bases of the junction unmatched. Germline-derived CDR1 and CDR2 are MDHEN and SYDVKM. The CDR3 loop spans 16 amino acids. The CDR3 spells CASTERPGLASNEQFF. Written as DNA, the CDR3 is TGTGCCAGCACCGAAAGGCCGGGACTAGCGTCCAATGAGCAGTTCTTC.

The chain couples TRBV6-5 to TRBJ1-4; D gene uncertain. Per germline, CDR1 MNHEY and CDR2 SVGAGI. Trimming left V 6 bases short and J 8 bases short, with 4 bases between. This CDR3 is 10 amino acids long. CDR3 DNA: TGTGCCAGCAGCCGGGAAAAACTGTTTTTT. Protein: CASSREKLFF.

The rearrangement links TRBV3-1 (or the pseudogene TRBV3-2) to TRBJ2-7; TRBD1 aligns across 9 bases. In germline, CDR1 is LGHDT, CDR2 YNNKEL (reference sequence). The CDR3 sequence is 14 residues long. Trimming took 4 bases from V and 2 from J; bases not matched to a gene: 3. The CDR3 nucleotides read TGTGCCAGCAGCCGCGGACAGGGGACCTACGAGCAGTACTTC. Translated: CASSRGQGTYEQYF.

V gene TRBV28 combines with J gene TRBJ2-1; D gene uncertain. Trimming shortened V by 8 bases and J by 7 bases, and 21 bases separated the two germline ends. The CDR3 is 15 amino acids. CDR1 is MDHEN, CDR2 SYDVKM, per germline. The CDR3 loop reads CASHPSVLHPNEQFF. The CDR3 coding sequence is TGTGCCAGCCACCCATCAGTTTTACACCCTAATGAGCAGTTCTTC. Together with reference TRBV28 and TRBJ2-1, the CDR3 gives the full variable domain: DVKVTQSSRYLVKRTGEKVFLECVQDMDHENMFWYRQDPGLGLRLIYFSYDVKMKEKGDIPEGYSVSREKKERFSLILESASTNQTSMYLCASHPSVLHPNEQFFGPGTRLTVL.

The chain has TRBV19 and TRBJ2-1; D not certain. Germline CDR1 reads LNHDA; CDR2 reads SQIVND (reference sequence). The CDR3 loop spans 14 amino acids. V was clipped by 5 bases and J by 4 bases, with 12 bases between them. In DNA, the CDR3 is TGTGCCAGTAGTCCCCGGAGCCTATACAATGAGCAGTTCTTC. This codes for CASSPRSLYNEQFF.

This clone was found once. The V and J genes are TRBV7-2 and TRBJ2-7; 9 nucleotides match TRBD1. Looked up from germline, CDR1 is SGHTA and CDR2 is FQGNSA. Losses at the gene ends were 5 bases for V and 6 bases for J; bases not matched to a gene: 8. This CDR3 spans 14 amino acids. The DNA of the CDR3 is TGTGCCAGCAGCCTCCCGGGACAGGGCATCGAGCAGTACTTC. Translated: CASSLPGQGIEQYF.

The chain joins TRBV28 to TRBJ2-7, with D perhaps TRBD1 (8 bases). Germline V gene data show CDR1 as MDHEN and CDR2 as SYDVKM. Deletions cut 1 base from V and 3 bases from J, with 13 bases between. The CDR3 has 15 residues. CDR3 nucleotide sequence: TGTGCCAGCAGTTTATTGGACAGGGAGGGCTACGAGCAGTACTTC. It translates to CASSLLDREGYEQYF. Full variable domain (remainder filled in from reference TRBV28 and TRBJ2-7): DVKVTQSSRYLVKRTGEKVFLECVQDMDHENMFWYRQDPGLGLRLIYFSYDVKMKEKGDIPEGYSVSREKKERFSLILESASTNQTSMYLCASSLLDREGYEQYFGPGTRLTVT.

This chain connects TRBV4-1 to TRBJ2-1, with 15 positions matching TRBD2. The germline gives CDR1 MGHRA, CDR2 YSYEKL. V shed 2 bases, J shed 0 bases, and the junction held 5 bases outside the gene matches. CDR3 size: 19 residues. CDR3 residues: CASSQPGLAGGLSYNEQFF. For the CDR3, the DNA is TGCGCCAGCAGCCAACCGGGACTAGCGGGAGGTCTCTCCTACAATGAGCAGTTCTTC.

V usage is TRBV10-2 and J usage is TRBJ2-7, with D maybe TRBD1 (5 bases). The CDR3 loop spans 13 amino acids. Trimming removed 0 bases from V and 2 bases from J, with 5 bases in between. The germline V gene encodes CDR1 WSHSY and CDR2 SAAADI. CDR3 nucleotides: TGCGCCAGCAGTGAGTCGACAGCCTACGAGCAGTACTTC. Residues: CASSESTAYEQYF.

The chain combines TRBV10-3 with TRBJ2-7, with a tentative D call TRBD2 (5 bases). Germline V gene data show CDR1 as ENHRY and CDR2 as SYGVKD. The length of the CDR3 is 12 residues. V was cut by 6 bases and J by 2 bases, with 8 bases left in between. CDR3 nucleotide sequence: TGTGCCATCAGCCGGGAAACCTACGAGCAGTACTTC. Translating it yields CAISRETYEQYF.

The V and J genes are TRBV28 and TRBJ1-1, with D unclear. The CDR3 is made up of 12 amino acids. CDR1 is MDHEN, CDR2 SYDVKM, per germline. V was pared by 10 bases and J by 3 bases, with 12 bases between. Here the CDR3 DNA reads TGTGCCACCACCGGAGGTCACACTGAAGCTTTCTTT. This translates into CATTGGHTEAFF.

As to this clone: Other DNA sequences in this specimen translate into the identical CDR3. The chain uses TRBV9 and TRBJ2-7; 11 nucleotides align to TRBD2. V shed 1 base and J 2 bases; nucleotides not matched to a gene: 2. This CDR3 region has 15 residues. The germline V gene has CDR1 SGDLS and CDR2 YYNGEE. CDR3: CASSVLAGGPYEQYF. The CDR3 bases are TGTGCCAGCAGCGTATTAGCGGGAGGGCCCTACGAGCAGTACTTC.

The V and J genes are TRBV14 and TRBJ1-2; D unresolved. CDR3 length equals 13 residues. The germline V and J ends were trimmed by 5 bases and 2 bases, with 9 bases remaining between them. Germline CDR1 reads SGHDN; CDR2 reads FVKESK. The CDR3 loop reads CASSSGTNYGYTF. Here the CDR3 DNA reads TGTGCCAGCAGCTCAGGCACCAACTATGGCTACACCTTC.

This chain links TRBV9 with TRBJ1-4; 9 nucleotides align to TRBD1. The ends lost 4 bases at V and 1 base at J; junction bases unmatched: 11. Looked up from germline, CDR1 is SGDLS and CDR2 is YYNGEE. The CDR3 loop spans 18 amino acids. The DNA for the CDR3 is TGTGCCAGCAGCCCCAGGACAGGGGAAGGTTTAACTAATGAAAAACTGTTTTTT. Encoded protein: CASSPRTGEGLTNEKLFF. Together with reference TRBV9 and TRBJ1-4, the CDR3 gives the full variable domain: DSGVTQTPKHLITATGQRVTLRCSPRSGDLSVYWYQQSLDQGLQFLIQYYNGEERAKGNILERFSAQQFPDLHSELNLSSLELGDSALYFCASSPRTGEGLTNEKLFFGSGTQLSVL.

The genes are TRBV15 and TRBJ1-2, with 7 bases fitting TRBD1. Trimming took 4 bases from V and 4 from J; bases not matched to a gene: 9. The CDR3 totals 15 residues. CDR1 and CDR2 (germline): LNHNV, YYDKDF (reference sequence). The CDR3 loop reads CATSIQGTATYGYTF. In nucleotides, the CDR3 is TGTGCCACCAGCATTCAGGGGACAGCGACCTATGGCTACACCTTC.

The chain links TRBV28 to TRBJ1-4; perhaps TRBD1 as D (5 bases). The CDR3 consists of 15 residues. CDR1 is MDHEN and CDR2 is SYDVKM in the germline V gene. Trimming cost V 7 bases and J 5 bases, with 17 bases left between them. The CDR3 reads CASTTLAGVNEKLFF. CDR3 coding DNA: TGTGCCAGCACTACCCTTGCGGGGGTCAATGAAAAACTGTTTTTT.

This rearrangement joins TRBV7-6 to TRBJ2-7, with 10 nucleotides matching TRBD2. The CDR3 is 15 amino acids. V shed 4 bases, J shed 3 bases, and the junction held 6 bases outside the gene matches. The germline V gene has CDR1 SGHVS and CDR2 FNYEAQ. CDR3 coding DNA: TGTGCCAGCAGCTGGACTAGCGGAGAGCTCTACGAGCAGTACTTC. Translated: CASSWTSGELYEQYF.

CDR3 sequence reads: CASRTGQNTGELFF. As DNA, the CDR3 is TGTGCCAGCAGGACGGGACAGAACACCGGGGAGCTGTTTTTT. The V gene is TRBV7-2, the J gene TRBJ2-2; TRBD1 is a possible D gene (6 bases). The CDR3 covers 14 residues. Germline V gene sequence: CDR1 SGHTA, CDR2 FQGNSA. The V end was cut by 6 bases, the J end by 1 base, with 9 bases between.

The V gene is TRBV7-2, the J gene TRBJ2-5; D perhaps matches TRBD1 (5 bases). Deletions cut 0 bases from V and 2 bases from J, with 16 bases between. Germline loops: CDR1 SGHTA, CDR2 FQGNSA. The CDR3 length is 17 residues. The CDR3 DNA reads as TGTGCCAGCAGCTTAGCCCGCAGGGCACCCCAACAAGAGACCCAGTACTTC. Protein sequence: CASSLARRAPQQETQYF.

The chain uses TRBV2 and TRBJ1-6; D ambiguous. Trimming removed 3 bases from V and 11 bases from J, with 17 bases in between. This CDR3 has 15 residues. Germline CDR1 is SNHLY and CDR2 is FYNNEI. The CDR3 here is CASSDVGPRGPPLHF. The CDR3 nucleotides are TGTGCCAGCAGTGATGTCGGGCCCCGGGGTCCACCCCTCCACTTT.

This chain connects TRBV10-3 to TRBJ2-2, with 10 bases fitting TRBD2. Germline assignment: CDR1 ENHRY and CDR2 SYGVKD. V lost 3 bases and J lost 9; bases outside the gene matches: 19. The CDR3 extends over 19 amino acids. This chain's CDR3 is CAISEPVSKGLAGVRELFF. The CDR3 bases are TGTGCCATCAGTGAACCCGTCTCCAAGGGGCTAGCGGGAGTGCGGGAGCTGTTTTTT.

The CDR3: CASSVASGGGTNEQYF. CDR3 DNA sequence: TGTGCCAGCAGCGTAGCTAGCGGGGGGGGGACGAACGAGCAGTACTTC. The J gene is TRBJ2-7, the V gene TRBV9; TRBD2 matches at 12 bases. Germline CDR1 SGDLS, CDR2 YYNGEE. V shed 0 bases, J shed 5 bases, and the junction held 6 bases outside the gene matches. This CDR3 has 16 amino acids.

V usage is TRBV28 and J usage is TRBJ2-7; D is perhaps TRBD2 (6 bases). V lost 1 base to trimming and J lost 0 bases, with 13 bases between them. The CDR3 totals 16 residues. Per the germline V gene, CDR1 is MDHEN and CDR2 is SYDVKM. CDR3: CASSLLGGDGSYEQYF. DNA of the CDR3: TGTGCCAGCAGTTTATTAGGCGGGGATGGCTCCTACGAGCAGTACTTC.

The V gene is TRBV4-1, the J gene TRBJ1-2; 9 nucleotides match TRBD1. With 3 bases clipped from V and 14 bases from J, the junction kept 19 bases outside the gene matches. CDR1 and CDR2 (germline): MGHRA, YSYEKL. The CDR3 contains 16 residues. CDR3 DNA sequence: TGCGCCAGCAGCCAGGGGCTGGCCGGGACAGGGTTTTATGTAACCTTC. This codes for CASSQGLAGTGFYVTF.

The gene calls are TRBV28 and TRBJ1-5, with no clear D. Per germline, CDR1 MDHEN and CDR2 SYDVKM. V was cut by 5 bases and J by 7 bases, with 18 bases left in between. The CDR3 is 15 residues long. CDR3 DNA sequence: TGTGCCAGCAGTCCAGATCTCGCCCCTTGGCAGCCCCAGCATTTT. Translated: CASSPDLAPWQPQHF. Complete variable domain (other parts from reference TRBV28 and TRBJ1-5): DVKVTQSSRYLVKRTGEKVFLECVQDMDHENMFWYRQDPGLGLRLIYFSYDVKMKEKGDIPEGYSVSREKKERFSLILESASTNQTSMYLCASSPDLAPWQPQHFGDGTRLSIL.

The CDR3 is CASNVDRAVSPLHF. The CDR3 nucleotides read TGTGCCAGCAACGTCGACAGGGCCGTCTCACCCCTCCACTTT. The V call is TRBV28, the J call TRBJ1-6; 7 positions match TRBD1. The germline V gene has CDR1 MDHEN and CDR2 SYDVKM. CDR3 length equals 14 residues. The ends lost 7 bases at V and 10 bases at J; junction bases unmatched: 10.

The chain has TRBV2 and TRBJ1-1, with 7 bases fitting TRBD1. The CDR3 runs 14 residues. Looked up from germline, CDR1 is SNHLY and CDR2 is FYNNEI. The V and J ends lost 7 bases and 3 bases, in that order; junction bases with no gene match: 8. The CDR3 is CASIELGGYTEAFF. In DNA form, the CDR3 reads TGTGCCAGCATAGAACTAGGGGGCTACACTGAAGCTTTCTTT.

The chain couples TRBV5-6 to TRBJ2-1, with 7 bases aligning to TRBD2. Germline CDR1 reads SGHDT; CDR2 reads YYEEEE. J was trimmed by 3 bases and V by 4 bases; bases with no gene match: 4. The CDR3 totals 14 residues. This CDR3 is CASSQGLDYNEQFF. DNA of the CDR3: TGTGCCAGCAGCCAAGGACTAGACTACAATGAGCAGTTCTTC.

The chain has TRBV7-9 and TRBJ2-3; D gene unclear. Trimming took off 2 bases at V and 4 bases at J, with 4 bases between the two ends. There are 12 residues in the CDR3. Germline CDR1 reads SEHNR; CDR2 reads FQNEAQ (reference sequence). The CDR3 here is CASSLQADTQYF. The DNA for the CDR3 is TGTGCCAGCAGCTTACAGGCAGATACGCAGTATTTT.